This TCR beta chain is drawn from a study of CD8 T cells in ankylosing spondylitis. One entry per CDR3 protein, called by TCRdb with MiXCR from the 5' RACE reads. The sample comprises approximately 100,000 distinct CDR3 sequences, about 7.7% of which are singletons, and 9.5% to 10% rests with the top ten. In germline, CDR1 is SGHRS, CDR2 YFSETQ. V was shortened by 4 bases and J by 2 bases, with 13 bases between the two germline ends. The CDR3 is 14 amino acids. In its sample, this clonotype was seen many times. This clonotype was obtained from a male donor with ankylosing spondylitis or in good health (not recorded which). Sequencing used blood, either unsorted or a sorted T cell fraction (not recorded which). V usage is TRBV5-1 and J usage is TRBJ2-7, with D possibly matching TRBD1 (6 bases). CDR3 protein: CASSNRVGAYEQYF. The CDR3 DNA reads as TGCGCCAGCAGCAACAGGGTTGGGGCCTACGAGCAGTACTTC. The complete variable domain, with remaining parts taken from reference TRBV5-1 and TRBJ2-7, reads KAGVTQTPRYLIKTRGQQVTLSCSPISGHRSVSWYQQTPGQGLQFLFEYFSETQRNKGNFPGRFSGRQFSNSRSEMNVSTLELGDSALYLCASSNRVGAYEQYFGPGTRLTVT.